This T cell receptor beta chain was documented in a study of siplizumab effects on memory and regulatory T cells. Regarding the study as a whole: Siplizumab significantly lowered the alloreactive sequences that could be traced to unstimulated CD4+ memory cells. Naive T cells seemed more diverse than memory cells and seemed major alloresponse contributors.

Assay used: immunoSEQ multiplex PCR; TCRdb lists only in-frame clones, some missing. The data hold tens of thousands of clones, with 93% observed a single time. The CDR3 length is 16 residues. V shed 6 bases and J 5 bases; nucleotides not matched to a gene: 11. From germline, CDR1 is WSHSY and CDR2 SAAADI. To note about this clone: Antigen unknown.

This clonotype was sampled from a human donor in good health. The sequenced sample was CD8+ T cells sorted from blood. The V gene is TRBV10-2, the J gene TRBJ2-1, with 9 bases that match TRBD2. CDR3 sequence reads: CASSVQGGGDDNEQFF. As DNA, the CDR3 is TGCGCCAGCAGCGTTCAGGGCGGGGGGGATGACAATGAGCAGTTCTTC.